What follows are 2 T cell receptor beta chains derived from one specimen sequenced in a study of shared T cell receptors in the human thymus. TCRdb keeps only in-frame clones here, not all; method: immunoSEQ multiplex PCR. The sample yields roughly 710,000 clones, 70% to 90% seen once. Another study also made use of these data, one on human thymus T cells.

The sequenced material came from thymocytes. The receptors were sampled from a girl under two years old with a congenital heart defect.

This chain links TRBV7-9 with TRBJ1-1, with D possibly being TRBD1 (6 bases). This CDR3 comprises 17 residues. The germline V and J ends were trimmed by 3 bases and 5 bases, with 22 bases remaining between them. CDR1 is SEHNR, CDR2 FQNEAQ, per germline (reference sequence). In nucleotides, the CDR3 is TGTGCCAGCAGCTTTAAAAGGGGGGGAGGAGAGGGTACTGAAGCTTTCTTT. This codes for CASSFKRGGGEGTEAFF.

This chain's CDR3 is CASSLRQDHYGYTF. CDR3 DNA: TGTGCCAGCAGTCTGCGACAGGACCACTATGGCTACACCTTC. The chain uses TRBV27 and TRBJ1-2; perhaps TRBD1 as D (6 bases). Germline V gene data show CDR1 as MNHEY and CDR2 as SMNVEV (reference sequence). This CDR3 region has 14 residues. V was clipped by 5 bases and J by 3 bases, with 13 bases between them.